The T cell receptor (beta chain) described here comes from a study of PD-1 blockade in classical Hodgkin lymphoma. Study-wide findings and caveats: Newly diagnosed patients had baseline TCR diversity that was reportedly lower than that of healthy donors. Complete responders matched newly diagnosed patients in baseline diversity.

CDR3 length: 13 amino acids. The V gene's germline CDR1 is MNHEY and CDR2 SVGAGI. Every single patient, without exception, relapsed after autologous stem cell transplantation, and brentuximab vedotin exposure varied. About this clone itself: What it binds is not known.

Clones were sequenced by immunoSEQ multiplex PCR, and TCRdb holds only the in-frame ones, with some missing. The table shows 66,000 or so clones, with about 70% occurring only once. This sequence joins TRBV6-5 and TRBJ2-5; no clear D gene. With the DNA end fitting TRBJ2-7 better, the J assignment may be wrong. The receptor comes from a human donor with classical Hodgkin lymphoma. Source: peripheral blood mononuclear cells (PBMCs), taken before the second cycle of nivolumab. CDR3 sequence: CASTDPPTYEQYF. CDR3 sequence (DNA): TGTGCCAGCACCGACCCGCCGACCTACGAGCAGTACTTC.